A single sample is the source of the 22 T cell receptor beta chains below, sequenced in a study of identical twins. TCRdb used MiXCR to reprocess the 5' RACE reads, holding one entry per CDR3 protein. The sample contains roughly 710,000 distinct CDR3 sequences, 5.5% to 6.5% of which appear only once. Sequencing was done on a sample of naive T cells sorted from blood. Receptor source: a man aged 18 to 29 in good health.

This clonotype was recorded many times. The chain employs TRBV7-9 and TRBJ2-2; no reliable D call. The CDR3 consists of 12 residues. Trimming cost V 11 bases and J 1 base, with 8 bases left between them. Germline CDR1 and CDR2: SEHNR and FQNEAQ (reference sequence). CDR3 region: CAFSQNTGELFF. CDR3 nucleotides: TGTGCCTTCTCACAGAACACCGGGGAGCTGTTTTTT.

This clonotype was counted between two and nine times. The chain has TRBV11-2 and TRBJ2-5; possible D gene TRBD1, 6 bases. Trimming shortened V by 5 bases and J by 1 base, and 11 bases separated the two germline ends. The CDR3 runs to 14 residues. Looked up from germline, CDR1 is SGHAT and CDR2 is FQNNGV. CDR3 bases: TGTGCCAGCAGCCCACAGGGTCCCCAAGAGACCCAGTACTTC. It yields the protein CASSPQGPQETQYF.

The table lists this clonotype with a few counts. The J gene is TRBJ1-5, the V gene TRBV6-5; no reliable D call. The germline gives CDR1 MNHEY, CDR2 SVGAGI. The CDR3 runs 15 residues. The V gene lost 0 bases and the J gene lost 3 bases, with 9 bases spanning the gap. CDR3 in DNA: TGTGCCAGCAGTTACTCGGACGGAATCAATCAGCCCCAGCATTTT. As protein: CASSYSDGINQPQHF.

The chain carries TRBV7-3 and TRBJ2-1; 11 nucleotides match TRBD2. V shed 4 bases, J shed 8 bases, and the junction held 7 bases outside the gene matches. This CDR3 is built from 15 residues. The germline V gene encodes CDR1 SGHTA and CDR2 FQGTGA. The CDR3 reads CASSSVAGGGDEQFF. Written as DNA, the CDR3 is TGTGCCAGCAGCTCAGTAGCGGGAGGGGGAGATGAGCAGTTCTTC.

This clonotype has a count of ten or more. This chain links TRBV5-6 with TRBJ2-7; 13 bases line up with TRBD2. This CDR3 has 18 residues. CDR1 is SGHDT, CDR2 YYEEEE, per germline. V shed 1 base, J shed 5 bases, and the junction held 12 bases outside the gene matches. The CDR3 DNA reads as TGTGCCAGCAGCTTGCTTGTTGGACTAGCGGGAGATCGCAACGAGCAGTACGTC. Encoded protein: CASSLLVGLAGDRNEQYV.

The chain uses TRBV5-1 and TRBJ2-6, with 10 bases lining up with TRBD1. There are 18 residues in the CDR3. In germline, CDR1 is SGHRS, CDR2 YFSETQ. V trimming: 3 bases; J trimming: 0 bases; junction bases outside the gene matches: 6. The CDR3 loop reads CASSSDRGDSSGANVLTF. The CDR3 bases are TGCGCCAGCAGCTCGGACAGGGGGGATAGCTCTGGGGCCAACGTCCTGACTTTC.

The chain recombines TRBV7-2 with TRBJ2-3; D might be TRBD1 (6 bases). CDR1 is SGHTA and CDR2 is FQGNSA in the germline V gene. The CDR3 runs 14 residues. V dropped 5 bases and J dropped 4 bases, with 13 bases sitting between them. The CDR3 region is CASSPGQLSDTQYF. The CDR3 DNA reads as TGTGCCAGCAGCCCAGGACAGCTTTCAGATACGCAGTATTTT.

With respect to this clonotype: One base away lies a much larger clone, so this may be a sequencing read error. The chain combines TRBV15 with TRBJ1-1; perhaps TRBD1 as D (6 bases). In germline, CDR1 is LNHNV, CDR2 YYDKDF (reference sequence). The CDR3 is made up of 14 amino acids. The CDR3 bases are TGTGCCACCGGCAGAGATGCGACAGGCACTGAAGCTTTCTTT. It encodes CATGRDATGTEAFF. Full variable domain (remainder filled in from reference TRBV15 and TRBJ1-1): DAMVIQNPRYQVTQFGKPVTLSCSQTLNHNVMYWYQQKSSQAPKLLFHYYDKDFNNEADTPDNFQSRRPNTSFCFLDIRSPGLGDTAMYLCATGRDATGTEAFFGQGTRLTVV.

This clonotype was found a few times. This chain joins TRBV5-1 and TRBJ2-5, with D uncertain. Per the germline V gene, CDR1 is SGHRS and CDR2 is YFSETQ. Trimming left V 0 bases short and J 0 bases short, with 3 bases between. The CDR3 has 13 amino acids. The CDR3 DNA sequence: TGCGCCAGCAGCTTGGTCTACCAAGAGACCCAGTACTTC. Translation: CASSLVYQETQYF.

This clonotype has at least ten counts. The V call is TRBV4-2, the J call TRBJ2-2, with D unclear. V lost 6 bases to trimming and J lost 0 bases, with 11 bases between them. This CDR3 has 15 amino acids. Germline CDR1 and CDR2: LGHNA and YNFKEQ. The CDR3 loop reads CASSPTDSNTGELFF. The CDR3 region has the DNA TGTGCCAGCAGTCCTACAGATTCGAACACCGGGGAGCTGTTTTTT.

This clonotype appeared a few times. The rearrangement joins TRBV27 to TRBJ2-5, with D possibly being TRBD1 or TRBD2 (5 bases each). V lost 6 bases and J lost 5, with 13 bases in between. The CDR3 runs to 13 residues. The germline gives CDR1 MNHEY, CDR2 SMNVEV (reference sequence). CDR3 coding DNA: TGTGCCAGCAGCCACGGGACCCTGGAGACCCAGTACTTC. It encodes CASSHGTLETQYF.

CDR3: CASSQETGEDTQYF. DNA for the CDR3: TGTGCCAGCAGCCAAGAGACGGGGGAAGATACGCAGTATTTT. This chain connects TRBV4-2 to TRBJ2-3, with D possibly being TRBD2 (6 bases). CDR1 and CDR2 (germline): LGHNA, YNFKEQ. Trimming left V 0 bases short and J 5 bases short, with 9 bases between. The CDR3 spans 14 residues.

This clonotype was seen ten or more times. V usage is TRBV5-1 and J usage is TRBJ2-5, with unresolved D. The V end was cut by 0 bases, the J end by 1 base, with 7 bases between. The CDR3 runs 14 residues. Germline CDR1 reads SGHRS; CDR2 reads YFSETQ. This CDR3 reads CASSLVPVQETQYF. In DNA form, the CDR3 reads TGCGCCAGCAGCTTGGTTCCGGTCCAAGAGACCCAGTACTTC.

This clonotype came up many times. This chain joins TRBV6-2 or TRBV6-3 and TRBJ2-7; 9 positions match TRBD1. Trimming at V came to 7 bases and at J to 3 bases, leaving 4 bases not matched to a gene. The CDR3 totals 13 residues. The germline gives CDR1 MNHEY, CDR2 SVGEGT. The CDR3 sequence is CASIGTGSYEQYF. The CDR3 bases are TGTGCCAGCATCGGGACAGGGAGCTACGAGCAGTACTTC.

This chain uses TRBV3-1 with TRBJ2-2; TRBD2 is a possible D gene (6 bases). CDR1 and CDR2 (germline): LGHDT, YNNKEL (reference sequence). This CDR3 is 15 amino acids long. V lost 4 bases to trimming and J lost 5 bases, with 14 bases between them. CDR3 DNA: TGTGCCAGCAGCCCTATTAGCGGAGGAACCGGGGAGCTGTTTTTT. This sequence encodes CASSPISGGTGELFF.

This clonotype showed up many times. CDR3 nucleotides: TGTGCCAGCAGGGTTACCGGAGAGACCCAGTACTTC. Residues: CASRVTGETQYF. V is TRBV28 and J is TRBJ2-5; D gene uncertain. The length of the CDR3 is 12 residues. Trimming stripped 6 bases from V and 4 bases from J, with 9 bases between. Germline CDR1 is MDHEN and CDR2 is SYDVKM.

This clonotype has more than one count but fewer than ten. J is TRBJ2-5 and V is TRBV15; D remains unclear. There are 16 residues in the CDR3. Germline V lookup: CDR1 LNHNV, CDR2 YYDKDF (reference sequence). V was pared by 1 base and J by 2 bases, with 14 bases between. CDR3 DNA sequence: TGTGCCACCAGCAGAGGGGCAGTGGCCTCACAAGAGACCCAGTACTTC. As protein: CATSRGAVASQETQYF.

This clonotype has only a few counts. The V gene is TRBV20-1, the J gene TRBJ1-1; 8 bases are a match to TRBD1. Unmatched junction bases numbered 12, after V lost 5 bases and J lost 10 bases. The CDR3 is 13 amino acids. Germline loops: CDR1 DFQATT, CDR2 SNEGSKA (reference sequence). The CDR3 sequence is CSADDRGGEGAFF. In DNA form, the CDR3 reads TGCAGTGCTGATGACAGGGGTGGAGAGGGAGCTTTCTTT.

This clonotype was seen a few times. The CDR3 protein is CASSDRQRNYNEQFF. CDR3 coding DNA: TGTGCCAGCAGCGATAGGCAGCGGAACTACAATGAGCAGTTCTTC. The chain has TRBV11-1 and TRBJ2-1; D perhaps matches TRBD2 (5 bases). The V end lost 5 bases, the J end lost 3 bases, and 14 bases lay between the germline ends. Germline values: CDR1 SGHAT, CDR2 FQDESV (reference sequence). This CDR3 has 15 residues.

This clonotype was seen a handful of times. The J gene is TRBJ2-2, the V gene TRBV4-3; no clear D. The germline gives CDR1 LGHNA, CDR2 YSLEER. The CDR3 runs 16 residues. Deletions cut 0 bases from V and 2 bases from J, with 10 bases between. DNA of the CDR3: TGCGCCAGCAGCCAAGATGGCGCTGGTAACACCGGGGAGCTGTTTTTT. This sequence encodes CASSQDGAGNTGELFF.

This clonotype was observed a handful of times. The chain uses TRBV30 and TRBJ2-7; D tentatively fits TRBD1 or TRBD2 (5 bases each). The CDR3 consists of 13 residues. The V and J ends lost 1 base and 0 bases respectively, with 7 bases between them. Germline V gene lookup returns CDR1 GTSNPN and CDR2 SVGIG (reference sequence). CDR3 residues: CAWSGGSSYEQYV. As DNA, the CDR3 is TGTGCCTGGAGTGGGGGGAGCTCCTACGAGCAGTACGTC.

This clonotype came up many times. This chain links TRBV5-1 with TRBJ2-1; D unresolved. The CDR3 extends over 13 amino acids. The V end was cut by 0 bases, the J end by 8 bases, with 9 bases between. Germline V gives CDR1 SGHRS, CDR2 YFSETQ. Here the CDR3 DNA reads TGCGCCAGCAGCTTGGTGGCCTCCGATGAGCAGTTCTTC. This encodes CASSLVASDEQFF.